This T cell receptor beta chain was captured by sequencing in a study of blood T cell repertoires in COVID-19. The trim removed 3 bases at V and 8 bases at J, leaving 9 bases unmatched. The CDR3 totals 15 residues. In germline, CDR1 is WNHNN, CDR2 SYGVQD (reference sequence). The repertoire was sequenced with immunoSEQ multiplex PCR; TCRdb's copy has only in-frame clones and lacks some. The sample contains around 330,000 clones, about nine tenths of which appear only once. Everyone who took part was about 18 to 90 years old, and they came from 20 to 25 US areas. Allocation to cohorts depended on clinical history reported by the participants. Recovery meant two consecutive negative NP/OP PCR tests, professional clearance, or resolved symptoms.

This chain connects TRBV10-1 to TRBJ2-1; the match to TRBD2 covers 8 bases. This TCR came from a man in his fifties or sixties who had recovered from COVID-19. The sequenced material came from PBMCs or T cells enriched from blood (not recorded which). The CDR3 reads CASSDHSGNLDEQFF. CDR3 DNA sequence: TGCGCCAGCAGTGATCATAGCGGGAATTTGGATGAGCAGTTCTTC.